This T cell receptor beta chain was retrieved from a study of regulatory T cells in long-lasting Graves disease. Study details: Antithyroid drugs had been taken by newly diagnosed Graves' patients for under 3 months.

Concerning this clonotype: What it binds is unknown.

Library construction for TCR beta used iRepertoire HTBI primers and Arm-PCR of CDR3 regions. TCRdb ran MiXCR on the multiplex PCR reads and lists one entry per CDR3 protein. The sample has hundreds of thousands of distinct CDR3 sequences; about 16% are singletons. Specified time point: newly diagnosed GD, antithyroid drugs for less than 3 months. RNA isolated from PBMCs was used to make the TCR library. It was by American Thyroid Association guidelines that Graves' disease was diagnosed. The V gene lost 1 base and the J gene lost 6 bases, with 14 bases spanning the gap. This CDR3 comprises 15 residues. Germline lookup yields CDR1 LGHNA and CDR2 YSLEER. Study-wide findings and caveats: The study found TRBV28, TRBJ1-2 and TRBJ2-5 favored in persistent disease.

The TCR sequence derives from a female donor with Graves disease. The sequencing here drew on peripheral blood mononuclear cells (PBMCs), taken at new diagnosis, from a patient treated with antithyroid drugs. The chain combines TRBV4-3 with TRBJ2-3; D is unclear. The CDR3 is CASSQAGSRSDTQYF. The DNA for the CDR3 is TGCGCCAGCAGCCAAGCGGGTTCCAGATCGGATACGCAGTATTTT.